This is a list of T cell receptor beta chains from one sample in a study of cytomegalovirus exposure and HLA in healthy donors. Libraries were prepared by immunoSEQ multiplex PCR; TCRdb keeps only in-frame clonotypes and omits some of them. The sample holds approximately 280,000 clones, 85% to 90% seen once. The source material was PBMCs. The receptors stem from a woman aged 18-29 years in good health and CMV-seronegative. Both conserved end residues are part of each CDR3. A D gene is named only where the DNA matches it firmly. A clone size is listed for some rows: how often the clone was seen (once, few, many), or a class if it is expanded.

CDR3 length: 14
D gene: TRBD1
V gene: TRBV7-8
J gene: TRBJ1-1
clone size: NA
CDR3 DNA: TGTGCCAGCAGTATAGGGGGCGCGAGGACTGAAGCTTTCTTT
CDR3 protein: CASSIGGARTEAFF

CDR3 length: 16
D gene: TRBD1
V gene: TRBV5-4
J gene: TRBJ2-3
clone size: NA
CDR3 DNA: TGTGCCAGCAGCTACGAGACCGGGACAGGGGTAGATACGCAGTATTTT
CDR3 protein: CASSYETGTGVDTQYF

CDR3 length: 14
D gene: NA
V gene: TRBV2
J gene: TRBJ1-1
clone size: NA
CDR3 DNA: TGTGCCAGCAGCGACGGGAGGGGGGGGACTGAAGCTTTCTTT
CDR3 protein: CASSDGRGGTEAFF

CDR3 length: 13
D gene: NA
V gene: TRBV7-2
J gene: TRBJ1-2
clone size: NA
CDR3 DNA: TGTGCCAGCAGGCCTACAGGGACCTATGGCTACACCTTC
CDR3 protein: CASRPTGTYGYTF

CDR3 length: 16
D gene: TRBD1
V gene: TRBV27
J gene: TRBJ1-4
clone size: NA
CDR3 DNA: TGTGCCAGCAGTTTATGGCAGGGGACAGCTAATGAAAAACTGTTTTTT
CDR3 protein: CASSLWQGTANEKLFF

CDR3 length: 15
D gene: NA
V gene: TRBV9
J gene: TRBJ2-1
clone size: NA
CDR3 DNA: TGTGCCAGCAGCGCAGGAGCGGGCCGGAACAATGAGCAGTTCTTC
CDR3 protein: CASSAGAGRNNEQFF

CDR3 length: 16
D gene: TRBD1
V gene: TRBV19
J gene: TRBJ1-5
clone size: NA
CDR3 DNA: TGTGCCAGTAGTAGGGGACAGGAATATAGCAATCAGCCCCAGCATTTT
CDR3 protein: CASSRGQEYSNQPQHF

CDR3 length: 17
D gene: TRBD2
V gene: TRBV7-2
J gene: TRBJ2-1
clone size: NA
CDR3 DNA: TGTGCCAGCAGCTTAGGGACTAGCGCCCCAAAGGGGAATGAGCAGTTCTTC
CDR3 protein: CASSLGTSAPKGNEQFF

CDR3 length: 12
D gene: NA
V gene: TRBV27
J gene: TRBJ2-7
clone size: NA
CDR3 DNA: TGTGCCAGCAGTTTAAGAGGGTACGAGCAGTACTTC
CDR3 protein: CASSLRGYEQYF

CDR3 length: 11
D gene: NA
V gene: TRBV27
J gene: TRBJ2-5
clone size: NA
CDR3 DNA: TGTGCCAGCAGTTTAGCGGGGTCCCAGTACTTC
CDR3 protein: CASSLAGSQYF

CDR3 length: 13
D gene: TRBD1
V gene: TRBV18
J gene: TRBJ1-1
clone size: NA
CDR3 DNA: TGTGCCAGCTCTTCTACAGGGGACACTGAAGCTTTCTTT
CDR3 protein: CASSSTGDTEAFF

CDR3 length: 14
D gene: NA
V gene: TRBV15
J gene: TRBJ2-7
clone size: NA
CDR3 DNA: TGTGCCACCAGCAGCCCGCGGGAACACTACGAGCAGTACTTC
CDR3 protein: CATSSPREHYEQYF

CDR3 length: 13
D gene: NA
V gene: TRBV6-5
J gene: TRBJ2-7
clone size: NA
CDR3 DNA: TGTGCCAGCAGTTATGCGAATCTCTACGAGCAGTACTTC
CDR3 protein: CASSYANLYEQYF

CDR3 length: 15
D gene: NA
V gene: TRBV5-4
J gene: TRBJ1-2
clone size: NA
CDR3 DNA: TGTGCCAGCAGCTTGTCTACAGGAGCTAACTATGGCTACACCTTC
CDR3 protein: CASSLSTGANYGYTF

CDR3 length: 13
D gene: NA
V gene: TRBV5-1
J gene: TRBJ2-1
clone size: NA
CDR3 DNA: TGCGCCAGCAGCTCCCGAGGGTACAATGAGCAGTTCTTC
CDR3 protein: CASSSRGYNEQFF

CDR3 length: 15
D gene: NA
V gene: TRBV5-4
J gene: TRBJ1-2
clone size: once
CDR3 DNA: TGTGCCAGCAGTCCCGGGTGGGGGGGCAACTATGGCTACACCTTC
CDR3 protein: CASSPGWGGNYGYTF

CDR3 length: 14
D gene: TRBD1
V gene: TRBV6-5
J gene: TRBJ2-5
clone size: once
CDR3 DNA: TGTGCCAGCAGCCCCGGAACAGGGGGGAAGACCCAGTACTTC
CDR3 protein: CASSPGTGGKTQYF